Sequencing of this T cell receptor (beta chain) was carried out in a study of T-cell memory formation after mild COVID-19. From the 5' RACE reads, TCRdb called clonotypes with MiXCR, one entry per CDR3 protein. The profile shows hundreds of thousands of distinct CDR3 sequences, about a fifth of them singletons. In regard to this clonotype: Its antigen is unidentified.

V was trimmed by 0 bases and J by 0 bases, leaving 4 bases between them. The CDR3 has 14 amino acids. Germline V CDR1 and CDR2: SGHDN, FVKESK. Regarding the study as a whole: Mostly located in CM and EM were contracting CD4+ clones, with contracting CD8+ clones located in EMRA. Clones from the second wave (peaking day 37) had unconfirmed SARS-CoV-2 specificity. Prior to infection, memory already included some responding clones, suggesting cross-reactive memory joined.

The receptor comes from an adult woman who had mild COVID-19 (a few samples of this study predate the infection). Cell type and time point are not known. The sample was PBMCs or a T cell subset sorted from them (not recorded which). The chain is built from TRBV14 and TRBJ2-3; no clear D. The CDR3 protein is CASSQEASTDTQYF. The DNA for the CDR3 is TGTGCCAGCAGCCAAGAGGCGAGCACAGATACGCAGTATTTT.